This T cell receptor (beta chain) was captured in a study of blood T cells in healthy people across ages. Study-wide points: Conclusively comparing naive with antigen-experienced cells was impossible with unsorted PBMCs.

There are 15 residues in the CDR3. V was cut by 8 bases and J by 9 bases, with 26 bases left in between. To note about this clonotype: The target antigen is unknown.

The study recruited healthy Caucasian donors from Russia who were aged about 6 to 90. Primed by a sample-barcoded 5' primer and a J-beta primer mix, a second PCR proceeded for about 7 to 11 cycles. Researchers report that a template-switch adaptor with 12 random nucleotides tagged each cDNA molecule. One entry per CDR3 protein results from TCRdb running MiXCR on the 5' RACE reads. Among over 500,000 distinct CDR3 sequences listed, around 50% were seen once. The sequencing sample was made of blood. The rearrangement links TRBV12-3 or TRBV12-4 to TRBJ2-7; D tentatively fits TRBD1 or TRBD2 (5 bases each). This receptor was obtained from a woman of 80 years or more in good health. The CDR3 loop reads CASSGLSEDLRGQYF. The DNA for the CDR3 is TGTGCCAGCTCCGGACTCTCAGAGGACCTTAGGGGGCAGTACTTC.